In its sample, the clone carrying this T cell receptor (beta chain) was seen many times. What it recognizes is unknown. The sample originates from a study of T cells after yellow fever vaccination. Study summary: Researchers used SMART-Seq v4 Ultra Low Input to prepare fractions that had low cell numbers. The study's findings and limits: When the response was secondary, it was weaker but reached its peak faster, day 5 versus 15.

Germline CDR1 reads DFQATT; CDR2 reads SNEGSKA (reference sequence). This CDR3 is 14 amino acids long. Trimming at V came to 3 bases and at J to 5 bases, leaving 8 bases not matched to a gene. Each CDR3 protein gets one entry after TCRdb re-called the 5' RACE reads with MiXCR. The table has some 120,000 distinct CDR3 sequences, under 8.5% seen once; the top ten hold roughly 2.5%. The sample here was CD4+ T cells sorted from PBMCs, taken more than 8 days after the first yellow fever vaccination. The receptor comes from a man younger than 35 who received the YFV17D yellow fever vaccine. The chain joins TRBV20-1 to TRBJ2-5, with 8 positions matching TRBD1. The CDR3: CSARRDRGYETQYF. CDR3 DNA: TGCAGTGCTAGGCGAGACAGGGGTTATGAGACCCAGTACTTC.